The text below deals with one T cell receptor beta chain. The data originate from a study of patients and donors after allogeneic stem cell transplantation. The CDR3 contains 14 residues. CDR1 is MNHNS and CDR2 is SASEGT in the germline V gene. Losses at the gene ends were 7 bases for V and 4 bases for J; bases not matched to a gene: 7. TCRdb fed the RT-PCR reads into MiXCR, producing one record per CDR3 protein. The data hold about 960,000 distinct CDR3 sequences, with about a sixth observed a single time. This rearrangement joins TRBV6-1 to TRBJ2-3; 8 nucleotides align to TRBD2. The receptor comes from a human donor who was either an allogeneic HSCT recipient or a stem cell or donor lymphocyte infusion donor (not recorded which). It is not recorded whose cells these are; they may come from a transplant donor. Material for sequencing was blood, either unsorted or a sorted T cell fraction (not recorded which). The CDR3 spells CASTAGGYADTQYF. The CDR3 DNA reads TGTGCCAGCACGGCGGGAGGATACGCAGATACGCAGTATTTT.